This TCR beta chain was recovered during a study of response to subunit inactivated influenza vaccine. TCRdb passed the RT-PCR reads through MiXCR, listing each CDR3 protein once. The sample holds under 200,000 distinct CDR3 sequences, around 12% seen once. This clonotype was picked up a small number of times. The V and J ends lost 6 bases and 4 bases respectively, with 16 bases between them. CDR3 length: 15 amino acids. CDR1 MDHEN and CDR2 SYDVKM come from the germline V gene. A further study also used this sample, focusing on T cells expressing NK-cell markers. That investigation notes: Production of TCR beta cDNA relied on 5'RACE template switching with UMIs. Eight donors were sequenced, seven testing HCMV-seropositive and one testing seronegative. The share of CD8+ T cells held by dominant NKG2C+ clonotypes was about 1.0-7.5% in 5 or 6 donors.

V and J are TRBV28 and TRBJ2-1; D may be TRBD2 (6 bases). The starting material was CD8+ T cells sorted from PBMCs, obtained roughly 12 days after vaccination. This sequence originates from a man in his fifties who received an inactivated influenza vaccine. CDR3 sequence (DNA): TGTGCCAGCAGCGGCCAGCGGGCAGTTTACAATGAGCAGTTCTTC. Protein: CASSGQRAVYNEQFF.